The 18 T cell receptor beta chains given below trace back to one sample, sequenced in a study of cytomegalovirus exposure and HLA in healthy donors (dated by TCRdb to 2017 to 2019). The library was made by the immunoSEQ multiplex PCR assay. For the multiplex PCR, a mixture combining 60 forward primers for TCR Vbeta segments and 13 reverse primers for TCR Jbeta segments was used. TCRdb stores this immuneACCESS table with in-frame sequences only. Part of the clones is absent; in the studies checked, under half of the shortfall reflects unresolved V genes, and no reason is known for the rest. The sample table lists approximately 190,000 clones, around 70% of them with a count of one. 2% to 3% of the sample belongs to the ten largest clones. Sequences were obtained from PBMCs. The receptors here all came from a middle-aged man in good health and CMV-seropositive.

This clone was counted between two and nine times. The CDR3 DNA reads TGTGCCATCAGTGGGGAGAATGAAAAACTGTTTTTT. Residues: CAISGENEKLFF. The chain links TRBV10-3 to TRBJ1-4, with D hard to call. In germline, CDR1 is ENHRY, CDR2 SYGVKD. The CDR3 is 12 amino acids. V lost 4 bases and J lost 5, with 5 bases in between.

The CDR3 sequence: CATSRDSAGLAGELFF. In DNA form, the CDR3 reads TGTGCCACCAGCAGAGATTCGGCAGGGTTGGCCGGGGAGCTGTTTTTT. The chain couples TRBV15 to TRBJ2-2, with D maybe TRBD1 (5 bases). Germline CDR1 LNHNV, CDR2 YYDKDF (reference sequence). Trimming left V 0 bases short and J 6 bases short, with 14 bases between. The CDR3 consists of 16 residues.

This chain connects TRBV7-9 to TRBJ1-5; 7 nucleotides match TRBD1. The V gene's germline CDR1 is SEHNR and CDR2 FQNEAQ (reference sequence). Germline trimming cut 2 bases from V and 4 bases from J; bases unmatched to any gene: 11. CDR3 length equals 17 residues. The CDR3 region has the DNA TGTGCCAGCAGCTTAAAACCTCCGGACAGGAAAAATCAGCCCCAGCATTTT. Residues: CASSLKPPDRKNQPQHF.

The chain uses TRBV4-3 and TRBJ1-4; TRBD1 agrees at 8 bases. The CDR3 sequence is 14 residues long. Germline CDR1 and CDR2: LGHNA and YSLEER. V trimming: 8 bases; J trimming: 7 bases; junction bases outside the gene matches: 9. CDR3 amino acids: CASGGDRGFEKLFF. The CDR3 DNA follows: TGCGCCAGCGGGGGCGACAGGGGATTTGAAAAACTGTTTTTT.

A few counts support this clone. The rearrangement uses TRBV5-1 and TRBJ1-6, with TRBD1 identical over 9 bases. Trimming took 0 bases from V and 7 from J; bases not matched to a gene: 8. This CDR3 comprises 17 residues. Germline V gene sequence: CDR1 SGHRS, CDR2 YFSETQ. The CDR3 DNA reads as TGCGCCAGCAGCTTGGAGGTCGGGACAGGGTCCAATTCACCCCTCCACTTT. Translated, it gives CASSLEVGTGSNSPLHF.

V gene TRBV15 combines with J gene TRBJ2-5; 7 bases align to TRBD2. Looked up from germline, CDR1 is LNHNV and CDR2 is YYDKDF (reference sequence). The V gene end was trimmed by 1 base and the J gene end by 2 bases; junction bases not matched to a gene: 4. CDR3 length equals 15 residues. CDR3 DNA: TGTGCCACCAGCAGAGGAAGCGGGGATCAAGAGACCCAGTACTTC. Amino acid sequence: CATSRGSGDQETQYF.

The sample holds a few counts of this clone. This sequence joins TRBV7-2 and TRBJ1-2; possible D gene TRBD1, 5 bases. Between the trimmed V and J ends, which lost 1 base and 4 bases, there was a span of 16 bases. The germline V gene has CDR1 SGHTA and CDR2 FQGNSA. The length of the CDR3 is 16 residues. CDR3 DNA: TGTGCCAGCAGCTTAGAGGCGGGGCACCTGGGCTATGGCTACACCTTC. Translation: CASSLEAGHLGYGYTF.

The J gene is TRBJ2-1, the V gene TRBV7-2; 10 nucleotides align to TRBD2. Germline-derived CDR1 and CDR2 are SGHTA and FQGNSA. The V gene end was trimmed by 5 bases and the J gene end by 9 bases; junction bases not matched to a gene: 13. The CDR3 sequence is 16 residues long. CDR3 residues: CASSPLLAGVGGEQFF. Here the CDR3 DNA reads TGTGCCAGCAGCCCCCTCCTAGCGGGGGTAGGGGGTGAGCAGTTCTTC.

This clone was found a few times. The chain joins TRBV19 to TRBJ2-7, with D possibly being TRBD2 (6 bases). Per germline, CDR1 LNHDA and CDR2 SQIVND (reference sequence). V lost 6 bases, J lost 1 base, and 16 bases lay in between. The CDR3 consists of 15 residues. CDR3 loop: CASSLGSGVSYEQYF. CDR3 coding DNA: TGTGCCAGTAGCCTCGGGTCGGGGGTTTCCTACGAGCAGTACTTC.

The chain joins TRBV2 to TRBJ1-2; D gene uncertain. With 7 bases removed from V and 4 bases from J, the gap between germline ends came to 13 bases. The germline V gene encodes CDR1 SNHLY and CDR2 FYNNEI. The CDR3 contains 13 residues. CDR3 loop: CASTEVASYGYTF. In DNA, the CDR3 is TGTGCCAGCACCGAGGTAGCGTCCTATGGCTACACCTTC.

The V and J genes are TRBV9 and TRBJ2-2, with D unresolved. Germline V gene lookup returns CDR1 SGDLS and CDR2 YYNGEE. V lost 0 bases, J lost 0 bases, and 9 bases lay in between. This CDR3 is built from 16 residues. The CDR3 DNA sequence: TGTGCCAGCAGCGTAGGAGGCAGCGCGAACACCGGGGAGCTGTTTTTT. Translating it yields CASSVGGSANTGELFF.

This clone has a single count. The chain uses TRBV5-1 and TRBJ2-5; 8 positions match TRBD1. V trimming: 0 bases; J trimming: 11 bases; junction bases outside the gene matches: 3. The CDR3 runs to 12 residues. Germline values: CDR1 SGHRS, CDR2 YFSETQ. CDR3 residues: CASSLDRGEQYF. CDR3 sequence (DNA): TGCGCCAGCAGCTTGGACAGGGGGGAGCAGTACTTC.

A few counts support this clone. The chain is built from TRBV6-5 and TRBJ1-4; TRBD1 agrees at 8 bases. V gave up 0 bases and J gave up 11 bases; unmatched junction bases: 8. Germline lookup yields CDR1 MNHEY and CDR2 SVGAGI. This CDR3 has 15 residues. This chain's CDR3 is CASSYSSQGAEKLFF. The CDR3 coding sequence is TGTGCCAGCAGTTACTCGAGTCAGGGGGCGGAGAAACTGTTTTTT.

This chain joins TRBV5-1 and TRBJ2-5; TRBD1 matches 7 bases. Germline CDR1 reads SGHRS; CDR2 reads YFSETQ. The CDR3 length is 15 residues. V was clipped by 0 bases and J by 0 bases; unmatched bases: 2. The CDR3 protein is CASSLGDRDQETQYF. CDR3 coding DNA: TGCGCCAGCAGCTTGGGCGACAGGGACCAAGAGACCCAGTACTTC.

In DNA, the CDR3 is TGTGCCAGCAGCTTCACGGACAGTTACTCCTATAATTCACCCCTCCACTTT. Its protein product is CASSFTDSYSYNSPLHF. The chain has TRBV5-6 and TRBJ1-6; D perhaps matches TRBD1 (6 bases). Germline V CDR1 and CDR2: SGHDT, YYEEEE. V was clipped by 2 bases and J by 0 bases, with 12 bases between them. This CDR3 comprises 17 residues.

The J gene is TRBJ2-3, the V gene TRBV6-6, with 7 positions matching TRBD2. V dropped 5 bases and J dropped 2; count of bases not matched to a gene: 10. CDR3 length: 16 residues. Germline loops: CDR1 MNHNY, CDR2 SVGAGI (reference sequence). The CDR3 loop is CASSPAGVDSTDTQYF. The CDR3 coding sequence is TGTGCCAGCAGTCCCGCGGGGGTAGACTCCACAGATACGCAGTATTTT.

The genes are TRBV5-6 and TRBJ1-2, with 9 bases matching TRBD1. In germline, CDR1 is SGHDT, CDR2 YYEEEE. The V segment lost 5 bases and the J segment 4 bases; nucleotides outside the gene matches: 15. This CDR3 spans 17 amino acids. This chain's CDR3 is CASSPEQGALKGYGYTF. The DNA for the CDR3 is TGTGCCAGCAGTCCTGAACAGGGGGCGTTAAAAGGCTATGGCTACACCTTC.

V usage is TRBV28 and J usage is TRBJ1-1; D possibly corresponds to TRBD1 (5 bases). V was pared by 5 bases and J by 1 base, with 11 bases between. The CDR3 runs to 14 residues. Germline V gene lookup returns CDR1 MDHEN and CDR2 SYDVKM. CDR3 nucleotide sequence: TGTGCCAGCAGTGCCCTCGGGGGGAACACTGAAGCTTTCTTT. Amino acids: CASSALGGNTEAFF.